A selection of T cell receptor beta chains follows, all from one sample in a study of T cells in Graves' hyperthyroidism and ophthalmopathy. TCRdb called the multiplex PCR reads again in MiXCR, with one record for every CDR3 protein. The data show about 360,000 distinct CDR3 sequences, roughly 14% seen once. Input material: blood. The receptors shown here come from a woman younger than 30 with Graves' hyperthyroidism that later progressed to Graves' ophthalmopathy. CDR3s include the opening cysteine and the closing phenylalanine or tryptophan. A D gene is named only where the DNA matches it firmly.

V	D	CDR3
TRBV5-1	TRBD2	CASSAAGRNNEQFF
TRBV11-2	-	CASSSLGRRQGRAYEQYF
TRBV11-3	-	CASSSSADNPGELFF
TRBV28	-	CASSFEAGNNQPQHF
TRBV9	-	CASSVGGRTEAFF
TRBV28	-	CASSTALGAAYNSPLHF
TRBV20-1	-	CSASLDRPDQGFGPQFF
TRBV20-1	-	CSAKSHTGELFF
TRBV6-5	-	CASSYWGRGVAGELFF
TRBV13	-	CASRFFSSGGSGSPLHF
TRBV6-2/TRBV6-3	-	CASRVGGPSGTQYF
TRBV9	-	CASSNPSGGYTF
TRBV20-1	-	CSARENDLYTHNSPLHF
TRBV27	-	CASRGAGQPQHF
TRBV11-2	TRBD1	CASSSSGTDTNTIQYF
TRBV5-1	-	CASSLEVGAVLYF
TRBV30	TRBD2	CAWSVVSLAGYNEQFF
TRBV13	-	CASSLRPGPQGAFF
TRBV6-1	TRBD1	CASSLDRVDGNTIYF
TRBV6-2/TRBV6-3	TRBD2	CASSFRLAGGPRYNEQFF
TRBV24-1	-	CATSDPSGETYNEQFF
TRBV20-1	TRBD2	CSAKGLAGGLEQFF
TRBV13	-	CASSLGEGPNIQYF
TRBV20-1	-	CSASSRVLTLNEQFF
TRBV6-2/TRBV6-3	-	CASSYGGADGYTF
TRBV28	-	CASSSPRIPYGYTF
TRBV20-1	-	CSARDNSPPYEQYF
TRBV6-5	TRBD1	CASSYETGYNSPLHF
TRBV20-1	-	CSGGIQFF
TRBV30	TRBD2	CAWTSGSYNEQFF
TRBV5-1	-	CASSLAQVAGYEQYF
TRBV12-3/TRBV12-4	-	CASSLAGGEKLFF
TRBV12-3/TRBV12-4	-	CASSLGLIYTDTQYF
TRBV5-5	TRBD1	CASSIGQGAGTEAFF
TRBV20-1	-	CSAAPGVRETQYF
TRBV29-1	TRBD2	CSVSGGETQYF
TRBV5-8	-	CASSSNALVYGYTF
TRBV19	-	CASSLRALNTEAFF
TRBV18	TRBD1	CASSYAPGQEKTQYF
TRBV5-1	-	CASRNTGNTEAFF
TRBV6-1	-	CASSDVRNQETQYF
TRBV3-1	-	CASSQGGTQYF
TRBV7-9	TRBD1	CASTTGTGHTGELFF
TRBV11-2	-	CASSLGADGAGELFF
TRBV15	-	CATSREGGIQYF
TRBV6-1	-	CASSKGQETQYF
TRBV7-3	-	CASSLIGGEAGELFF
TRBV10-1	-	CASSDTRNTGELFF
TRBV27	-	CATAKGGNVGKLFF
TRBV6-1	-	CASSRPGSGANVLTF
TRBV20-1	TRBD1	CSATQGVTKNIQYF
TRBV14	-	CASSQPDRDNQPQHF
TRBV20-1	TRBD2	CSAKIAGGKPHPDEQFF
TRBV2	TRBD1	CASRDPARDRKPEQYF
TRBV7-9	-	CASSHTPGAEEKLFF
TRBV6-1	-	CASRPPLLEEETQYF
TRBV19	TRBD2	CASRRTSGRSFEQFF
TRBV7-6	TRBD2	CASSLLAGGWINEQFF